This TCR beta chain was obtained from a study of early T cells in non-severe SARS-CoV-2 infection. Overall study: Investigators sequenced bulk RNA drawn from unsorted whole blood, and chains remained unpaired.

The V gene's germline CDR1 is LGHDT and CDR2 YNNKEL (reference sequence). Between the trimmed V and J ends, which lost 1 base and 2 bases, there was a span of 14 bases. The CDR3 length is 16 residues. In this sample, this clonotype turned up a few times. Antigen unknown. Broader study findings: Matching with VDJdb favored anti-spike CD8 responses (missing private and CD4 specificities).

Researchers attached unique molecular identifiers to individual cDNA molecules. TCRdb used MiXCR to reprocess the 5' RACE reads, holding one entry per CDR3 protein. The table includes 80,000 or so distinct CDR3 sequences, 15% to 19% detected once. This rearrangement joins TRBV3-1 to TRBJ1-2, with a possible D match to TRBD1 (5 bases). Sequencing was carried out using whole blood. This clonotype was sampled from an adult who was a healthcare worker with PCR-confirmed SARS-CoV-2 infection or an uninfected control (not recorded which). The CDR3 DNA follows: TGTGCCAGCAGCCAAGTGGGGGGACGGACGAACTATGGCTACACCTTC. The encoded protein is CASSQVGGRTNYGYTF.